This paragraph reports one T cell receptor beta chain. Its target is unknown. Vbeta (60) and Jbeta (13) primers were used in the PCR. Clones were read by immunoSEQ multiplex PCR, and TCRdb kept only the in-frame ones, dropping some. The repertoire holds about 76,000 clones, with about four fifths as singletons. V shed 6 bases and J 6 bases; nucleotides not matched to a gene: 8. Germline V gene data show CDR1 as MNHNS and CDR2 as SASEGT. The CDR3 runs to 15 residues. The sample is drawn from a study of cytomegalovirus exposure and HLA in healthy donors. The study's findings and limits: The sole available immune exposure information was CMV serostatus.

The receptor's source is a woman aged 25 to 39 in good health and CMV-seronegative. The J gene is TRBJ1-5, the V gene TRBV6-1, with 10 bases identical to TRBD1. The sequenced sample consisted of PBMCs. The CDR3 DNA follows: TGTGCCAGCAGCCCTCAGACAGGGGGCGTTCAGCCCCAGCATTTT. It translates to CASSPQTGGVQPQHF.